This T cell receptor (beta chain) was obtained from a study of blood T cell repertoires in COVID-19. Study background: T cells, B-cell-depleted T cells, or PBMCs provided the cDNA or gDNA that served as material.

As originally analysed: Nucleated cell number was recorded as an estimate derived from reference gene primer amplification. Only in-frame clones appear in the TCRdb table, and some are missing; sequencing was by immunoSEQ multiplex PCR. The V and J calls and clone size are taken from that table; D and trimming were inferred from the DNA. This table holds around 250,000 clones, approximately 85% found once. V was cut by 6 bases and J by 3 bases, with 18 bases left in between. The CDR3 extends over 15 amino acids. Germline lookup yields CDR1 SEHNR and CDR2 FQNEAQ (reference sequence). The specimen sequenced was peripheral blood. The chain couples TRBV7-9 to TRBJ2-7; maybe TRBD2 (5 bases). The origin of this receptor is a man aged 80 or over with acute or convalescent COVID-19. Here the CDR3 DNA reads TGTGCCAGCAGTAAAGACGGGGTTCTCAACTACGAGCAGTACTTC. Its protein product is CASSKDGVLNYEQYF.